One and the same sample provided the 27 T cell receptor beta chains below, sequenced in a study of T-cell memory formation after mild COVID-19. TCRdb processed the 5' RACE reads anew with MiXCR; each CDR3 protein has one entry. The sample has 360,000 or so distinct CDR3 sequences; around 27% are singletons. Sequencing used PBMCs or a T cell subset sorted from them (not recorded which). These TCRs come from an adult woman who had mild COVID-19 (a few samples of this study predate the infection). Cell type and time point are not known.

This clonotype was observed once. The CDR3: CASSFDRMGEAFF. CDR3 bases: TGCGCCAGCAGCTTCGACAGGATGGGTGAAGCTTTCTTT. The chain joins TRBV5-1 to TRBJ1-1; maybe TRBD1 (6 bases). The length of the CDR3 is 13 residues. The V gene's germline CDR1 is SGHRS and CDR2 YFSETQ. The V and J ends lost 2 bases and 7 bases respectively, with 12 bases between them.

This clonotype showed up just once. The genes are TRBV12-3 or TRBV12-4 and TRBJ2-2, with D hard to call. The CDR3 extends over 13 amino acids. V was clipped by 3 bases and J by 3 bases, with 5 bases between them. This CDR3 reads CASSLGHTGELFF. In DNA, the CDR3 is TGTGCCAGCAGTTTGGGCCACACCGGGGAGCTGTTTTTT.

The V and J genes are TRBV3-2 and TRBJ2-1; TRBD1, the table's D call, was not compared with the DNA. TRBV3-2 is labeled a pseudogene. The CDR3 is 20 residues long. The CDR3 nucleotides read TGTGCCAGCAGCCCTGGTAGGGACACCGACCATCCGAGCTCCTACAATGAGCAGTTCTTC. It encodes CASSPGRDTDHPSSYNEQFF.

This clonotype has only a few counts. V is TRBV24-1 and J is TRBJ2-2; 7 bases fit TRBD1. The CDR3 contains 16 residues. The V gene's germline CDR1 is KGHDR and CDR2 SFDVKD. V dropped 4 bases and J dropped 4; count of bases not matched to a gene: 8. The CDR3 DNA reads TGTGCCACCAGTGAACCTAGCCAGGGGGTCACCGGGGAGCTGTTTTTT. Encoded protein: CATSEPSQGVTGELFF.

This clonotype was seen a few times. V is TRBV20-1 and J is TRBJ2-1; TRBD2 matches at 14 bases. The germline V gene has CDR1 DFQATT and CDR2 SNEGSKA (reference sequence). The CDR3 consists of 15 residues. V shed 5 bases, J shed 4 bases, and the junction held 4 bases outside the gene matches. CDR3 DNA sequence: TGCAGTGCTGAGACTAGCGGGAGGGCTTACAATGAGCAGTTCTTC. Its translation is CSAETSGRAYNEQFF.

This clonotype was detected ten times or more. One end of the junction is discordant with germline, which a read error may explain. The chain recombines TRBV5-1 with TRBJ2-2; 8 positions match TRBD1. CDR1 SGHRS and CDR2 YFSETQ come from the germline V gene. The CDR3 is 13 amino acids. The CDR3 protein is CASSPRGPGELFF. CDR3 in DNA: TGTGCCAGCAGTCCCAGGGGGCCCGGGGAGCTGTTTTTT.

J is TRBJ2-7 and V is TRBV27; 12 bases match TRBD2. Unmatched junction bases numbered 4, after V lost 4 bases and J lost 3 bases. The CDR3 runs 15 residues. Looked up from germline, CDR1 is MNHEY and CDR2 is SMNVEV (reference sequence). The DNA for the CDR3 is TGTGCCAGCAGTTCCTGGACTAGCGGGGTCTACGAGCAGTACTTC. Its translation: CASSSWTSGVYEQYF.

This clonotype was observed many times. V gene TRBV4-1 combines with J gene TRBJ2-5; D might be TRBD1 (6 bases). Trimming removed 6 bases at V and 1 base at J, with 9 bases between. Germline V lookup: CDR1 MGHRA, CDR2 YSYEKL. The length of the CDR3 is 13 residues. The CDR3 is CASRPTGQETQYF. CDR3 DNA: TGCGCCAGCAGACCGACAGGCCAAGAGACCCAGTACTTC.

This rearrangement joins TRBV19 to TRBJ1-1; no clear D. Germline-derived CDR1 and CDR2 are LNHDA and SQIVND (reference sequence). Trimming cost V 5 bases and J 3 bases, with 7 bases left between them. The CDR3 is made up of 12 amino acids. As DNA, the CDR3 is TGTGCCAGTAGTCAAAGGGACACTGAAGCTTTCTTT. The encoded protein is CASSQRDTEAFF.

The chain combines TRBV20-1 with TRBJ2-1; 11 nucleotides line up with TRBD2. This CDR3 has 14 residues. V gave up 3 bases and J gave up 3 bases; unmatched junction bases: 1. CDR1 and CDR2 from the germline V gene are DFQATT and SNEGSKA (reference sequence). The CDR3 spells CSASGLAGYNEQFF. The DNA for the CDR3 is TGCAGTGCTAGCGGACTAGCGGGCTACAATGAGCAGTTCTTC.

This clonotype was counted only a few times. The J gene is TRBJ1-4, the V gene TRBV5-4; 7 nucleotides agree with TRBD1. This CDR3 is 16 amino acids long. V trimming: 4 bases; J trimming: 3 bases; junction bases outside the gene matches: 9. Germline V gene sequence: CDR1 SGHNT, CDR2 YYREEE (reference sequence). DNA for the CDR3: TGTGCCAGCAGCGTTGACAGGGCTTCGGCTAATGAAAAACTGTTTTTT. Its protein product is CASSVDRASANEKLFF.

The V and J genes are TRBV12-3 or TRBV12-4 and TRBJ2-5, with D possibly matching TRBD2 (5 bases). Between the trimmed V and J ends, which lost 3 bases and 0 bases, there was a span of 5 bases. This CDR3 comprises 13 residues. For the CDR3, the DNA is TGTGCCAGCAGTTTGGACTACCAAGAGACCCAGTACTTC. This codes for CASSLDYQETQYF.

CDR3: CASSGTSGRARADTQYF. The DNA of the CDR3 is TGTGCCAGCAGTGGGACTAGCGGGAGGGCCCGGGCAGATACGCAGTATTTT. The V gene is TRBV2, the J gene TRBJ2-3, with 15 nucleotides matching TRBD2. The CDR3 covers 17 residues. With V trimmed by 4 bases and J by 4 bases, 6 bases remained unmatched. Per germline, CDR1 SNHLY and CDR2 FYNNEI.

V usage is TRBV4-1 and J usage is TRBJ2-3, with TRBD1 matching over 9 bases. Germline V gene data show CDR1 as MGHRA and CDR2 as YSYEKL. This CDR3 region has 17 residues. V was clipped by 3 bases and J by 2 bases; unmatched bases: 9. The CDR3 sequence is CASSHPRRDRDTDTQYF. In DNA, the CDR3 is TGCGCCAGCAGCCATCCTAGACGGGACAGGGACACAGATACGCAGTATTTT.

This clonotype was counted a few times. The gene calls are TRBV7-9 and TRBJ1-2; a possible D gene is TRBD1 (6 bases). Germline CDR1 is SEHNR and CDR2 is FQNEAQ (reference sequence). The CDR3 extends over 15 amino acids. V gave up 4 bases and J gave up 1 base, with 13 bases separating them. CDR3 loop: CASSSVGRGNYGYTF. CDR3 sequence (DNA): TGTGCCAGCAGCTCGGTCGGCAGGGGTAACTATGGCTACACCTTC. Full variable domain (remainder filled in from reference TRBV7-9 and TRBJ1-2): DTGVSQNPRHKITKRGQNVTFRCDPISEHNRLYWYRQTLGQGPEFLTYFQNEAQLEKSRLLSDRFSAERPKGSFSTLEIQRTEQGDSAMYLCASSSVGRGNYGYTFGSGTRLTVV.

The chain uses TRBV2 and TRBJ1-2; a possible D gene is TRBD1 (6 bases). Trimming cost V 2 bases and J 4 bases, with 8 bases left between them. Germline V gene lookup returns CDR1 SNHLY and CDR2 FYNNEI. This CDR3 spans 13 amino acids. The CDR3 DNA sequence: TGTGCCAGCAGTGAAAGGGGGAGCTATGGCTACACCTTC. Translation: CASSERGSYGYTF. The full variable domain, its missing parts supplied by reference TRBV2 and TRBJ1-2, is EPEVTQTPSHQVTQMGQEVILRCVPISNHLYFYWYRQILGQKVEFLVSFYNNEISEKSEIFDDQFSVERPDGSNFTLKIRSTKLEDSAMYFCASSERGSYGYTFGSGTRLTVV.

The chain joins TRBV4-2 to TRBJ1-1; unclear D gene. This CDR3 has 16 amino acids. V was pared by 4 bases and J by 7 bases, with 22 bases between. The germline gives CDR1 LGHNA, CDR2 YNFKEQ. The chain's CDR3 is CASSRGGGRPSSEAFF. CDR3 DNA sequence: TGTGCCAGCAGCCGAGGAGGAGGGCGCCCCTCCAGTGAAGCTTTCTTT.

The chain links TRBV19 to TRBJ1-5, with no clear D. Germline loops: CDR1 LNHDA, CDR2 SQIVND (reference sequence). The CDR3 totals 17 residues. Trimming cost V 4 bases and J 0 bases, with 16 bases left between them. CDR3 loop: CASSTPRGSYSNQPQHF. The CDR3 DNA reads TGTGCCAGTAGTACTCCCCGGGGTAGCTATAGCAATCAGCCCCAGCATTTT.

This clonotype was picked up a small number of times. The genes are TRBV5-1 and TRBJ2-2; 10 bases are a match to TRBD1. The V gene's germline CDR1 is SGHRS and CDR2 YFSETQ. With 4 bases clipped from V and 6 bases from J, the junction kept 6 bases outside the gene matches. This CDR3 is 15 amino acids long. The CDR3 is CASSPGQGKSGELFF. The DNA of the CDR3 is TGCGCCAGCAGCCCGGGACAGGGGAAATCCGGGGAGCTGTTTTTT.

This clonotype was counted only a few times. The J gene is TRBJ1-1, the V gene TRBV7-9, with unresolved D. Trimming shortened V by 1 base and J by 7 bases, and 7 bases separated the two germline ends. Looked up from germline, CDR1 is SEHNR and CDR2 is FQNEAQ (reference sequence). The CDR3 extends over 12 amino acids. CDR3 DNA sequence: TGTGCCAGCAGCTTAGTTCCGGGTGAAGCTTTCTTT. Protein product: CASSLVPGEAFF.

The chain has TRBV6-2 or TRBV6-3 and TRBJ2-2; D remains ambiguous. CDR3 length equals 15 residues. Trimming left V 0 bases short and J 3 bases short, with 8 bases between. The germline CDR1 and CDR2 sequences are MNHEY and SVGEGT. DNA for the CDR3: TGTGCCAGCAGTTACTCGGATAAGGACACCGGGGAGCTGTTTTTT. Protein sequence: CASSYSDKDTGELFF.

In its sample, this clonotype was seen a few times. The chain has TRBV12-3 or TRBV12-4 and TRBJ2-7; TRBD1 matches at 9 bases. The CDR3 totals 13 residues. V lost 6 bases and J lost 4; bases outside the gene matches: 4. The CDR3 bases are TGTGCCAGCAGAGCCGGGACAGGGTACGAGCAGTACTTC. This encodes CASRAGTGYEQYF.

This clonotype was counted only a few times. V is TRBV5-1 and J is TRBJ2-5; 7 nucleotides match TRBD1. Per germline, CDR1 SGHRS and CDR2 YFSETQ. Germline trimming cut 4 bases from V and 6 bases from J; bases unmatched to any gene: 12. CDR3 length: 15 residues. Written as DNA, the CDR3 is TGCGCCAGCAGCCCCCGGGACAGCCCTGGGAAGACCCAGTACTTC. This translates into CASSPRDSPGKTQYF.

This CDR3 reads CATILGRTGNTDTQYF. Here the CDR3 DNA reads TGTGCCACGATATTGGGGCGGACGGGCAACACAGATACGCAGTATTTT. The gene calls are TRBV6-6 and TRBJ2-3; D possibly corresponds to TRBD1 (5 bases). CDR1 MNHNY and CDR2 SVGAGI come from the germline V gene (reference sequence). Trimming stripped 10 bases from V and 2 bases from J, with 22 bases between. The CDR3 has 16 residues.

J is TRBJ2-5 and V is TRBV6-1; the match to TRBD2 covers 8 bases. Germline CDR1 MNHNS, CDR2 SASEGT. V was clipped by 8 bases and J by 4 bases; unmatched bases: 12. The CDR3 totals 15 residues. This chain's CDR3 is CASSPSGSFRETQYF. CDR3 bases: TGTGCCAGCTCCCCAAGCGGGAGTTTTAGAGAGACCCAGTACTTC.

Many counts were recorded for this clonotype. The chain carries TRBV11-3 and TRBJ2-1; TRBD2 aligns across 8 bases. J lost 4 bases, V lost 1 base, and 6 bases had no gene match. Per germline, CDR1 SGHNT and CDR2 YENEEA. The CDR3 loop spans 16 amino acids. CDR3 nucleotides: TGTGCCAGCAGCTTAGTGGGACTAGGGTCTTACAATGAGCAGTTCTTC. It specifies CASSLVGLGSYNEQFF. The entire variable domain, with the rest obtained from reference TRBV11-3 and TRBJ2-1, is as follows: EAGVVQSPRYKIIEKKQPVAFWCNPISGHNTLYWYLQNLGQGPELLIRYENEEAVDDSQLPKDRFSAERLKGVDSTLKIQPAELGDSAVYLCASSLVGLGSYNEQFFGPGTRLTVL.

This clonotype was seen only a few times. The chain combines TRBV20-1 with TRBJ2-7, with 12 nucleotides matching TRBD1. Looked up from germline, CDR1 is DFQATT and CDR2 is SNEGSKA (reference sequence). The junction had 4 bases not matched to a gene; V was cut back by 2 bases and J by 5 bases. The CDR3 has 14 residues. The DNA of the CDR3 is TGCAGTGCTAGATGGGACAGGGGGCAAAACGAGCAGTACTTC. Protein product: CSARWDRGQNEQYF.